This passage covers 20 T cell receptor beta chains from one sample sequenced in a study of T cells in Graves' hyperthyroidism and ophthalmopathy. RNA transcripts gave rise to amplified TCR beta CDR3 regions. The HTBI primer set served for first-round RT-PCR of the TCR CDR3. A single record per CDR3 protein comes from TCRdb applying MiXCR to the multiplex PCR reads. Altogether 450,000 to 650,000 distinct CDR3 sequences are present, roughly 20% being singletons, with the ten largest covering approximately 25%. The sequencing input was blood. The receptors come from a man aged 18 to 29 with Graves' hyperthyroidism.

This clonotype has ten or more counts. The chain carries TRBV6-5 and TRBJ2-3, with 10 bases matching TRBD2. The length of the CDR3 is 14 residues. The germline CDR1 and CDR2 sequences are MNHEY and SVGAGI. V lost 8 bases to trimming and J lost 3 bases; unmatched junction nucleotides: 5. The DNA for the CDR3 is TGTGCCAGCCAAGGACTAGCGGTTACAGATACGCAGTATTTT. It translates to CASQGLAVTDTQYF.

The CDR3 protein is CASSSSFGVEETQYF. Here the CDR3 DNA reads TGTGCCAGCAGCTCCTCCTTCGGAGTCGAAGAGACCCAGTACTTC. The chain combines TRBV11-2 with TRBJ2-5; no clear D. Germline V gene data show CDR1 as SGHAT and CDR2 as FQNNGV. This CDR3 spans 15 amino acids. Trimming removed 4 bases from V and 3 bases from J, with 15 bases in between.

This clonotype was observed many times. This chain connects TRBV6-1 to TRBJ1-2, with D perhaps matching TRBD1 (6 bases). CDR3 length: 14 residues. Trimming removed 7 bases at V and 8 bases at J, with 20 bases between. Germline CDR1 MNHNS, CDR2 SASEGT. DNA for the CDR3: TGTGCCAGCACCAGGGCCGGGGGGCGTGGAGGCTACACCTTC. It yields the protein CASTRAGGRGGYTF.

Remarks on this clonotype: A much more abundant neighbour one base away suggests this may be a read error. V is TRBV6-5 and J is TRBJ1-3; no firm D call. The CDR3 loop spans 15 amino acids. In germline, CDR1 is MNHEY, CDR2 SVGAGI. The CDR3 region is CASSYSSGPGNTICF. The DNA of the CDR3 is TGTGCCAGCAGTTACTCGAGCGGGCCCGGAAACACCATATGTTTT.

V and J are TRBV2 and TRBJ1-5, with D unresolved. V dropped 7 bases and J dropped 4 bases, with 11 bases sitting between them. Germline CDR1 reads SNHLY; CDR2 reads FYNNEI. This CDR3 region has 13 residues. CDR3 sequence reads: CASTTQLNQPQHF. The CDR3 DNA sequence: TGTGCCAGCACGACACAGTTAAATCAGCCCCAGCATTTT.

This clonotype was counted many times. The chain carries TRBV5-4 and TRBJ1-2; possible D gene TRBD1, 5 bases. This CDR3 has 15 amino acids. Per the germline V gene, CDR1 is SGHNT and CDR2 is YYREEE (reference sequence). The V end lost 3 bases, the J end lost 4 bases, and 16 bases lay between the germline ends. The CDR3 sequence: CASSWGAGQGYGYTF. CDR3 coding DNA: TGTGCCAGCAGCTGGGGCGCGGGGCAGGGCTATGGCTACACCTTC.

This clonotype has a count of ten or more. The CDR3 DNA reads TGTGCCAGCTATTCCTCGTTCCAGGGGCTGAACACTGAAGCTTTCTTT. This codes for CASYSSFQGLNTEAFF. The rearrangement joins TRBV28 to TRBJ1-1, with a possible D match to TRBD1 (6 bases). V was cut by 8 bases and J by 0 bases, with 19 bases left in between. Germline CDR1 MDHEN, CDR2 SYDVKM. The length of the CDR3 is 16 residues.

There are many counts of this clonotype. The V call is TRBV3-1, the J call TRBJ2-7, with a possible D match to TRBD2 (6 bases). CDR1 LGHDT and CDR2 YNNKEL come from the germline V gene (reference sequence). CDR3 length: 15 amino acids. V was trimmed by 6 bases and J by 6 bases, leaving 21 bases between them. The CDR3 sequence is CASSEVVAAASEQYF. CDR3 DNA: TGTGCCAGCAGTGAAGTGGTAGCGGCGGCCTCCGAGCAGTACTTC.

This clonotype was seen repeatedly, ten times or more. The V gene is TRBV28, the J gene TRBJ1-1; possible D gene TRBD1, 5 bases. This CDR3 contains 15 residues. Germline V gives CDR1 MDHEN, CDR2 SYDVKM. V lost 0 bases to trimming and J lost 0 bases, with 8 bases between them. The CDR3 loop reads CASSLWGEVNTEAFF. CDR3 in DNA: TGTGCCAGCAGTTTATGGGGGGAGGTGAACACTGAAGCTTTCTTT.

This clonotype was seen a handful of times. The chain recombines TRBV13 with TRBJ1-2; D is possibly TRBD1 (5 bases). V was cut by 4 bases and J by 8 bases, with 17 bases left in between. Germline values: CDR1 PRHDT, CDR2 FYEKMQ (reference sequence). This CDR3 comprises 14 residues. For the CDR3, the DNA is TGTGCCAGCAGCTCCCAGGGCGACGGCGCAGGCTACACCTTC. This translates into CASSSQGDGAGYTF. Filled out from reference TRBV13 and TRBJ1-2, the complete variable domain reads AAGVIQSPRHLIKEKRETATLKCYPIPRHDTVYWYQQGPGQDPQFLISFYEKMQSDKGSIPDRFSAQQFSDYHSELNMSSLELGDSALYFCASSSQGDGAGYTFGSGTRLTVV.

The chain links TRBV20-1 to TRBJ1-2; tentative D call: TRBD1 (6 bases). The V end lost 6 bases, the J end lost 1 base, and 12 bases lay between the germline ends. Per germline, CDR1 DFQATT and CDR2 SNEGSKA (reference sequence). This CDR3 has 13 residues. Here the CDR3 DNA reads TGCAGTGCAAACAGGGCCCATAACTATGGCTACACCTTC. Its protein product is CSANRAHNYGYTF.

The chain couples TRBV11-3 to TRBJ1-1; D is perhaps TRBD1 (6 bases). The germline V gene has CDR1 SGHNT and CDR2 YENEEA. Trimming stripped 5 bases from V and 4 bases from J, with 14 bases between. The CDR3 runs to 14 residues. The DNA for the CDR3 is TGTGCCAGCAGCCAGATGGGGGCAGGCACTGAAGCTTTCTTT. Its translation is CASSQMGAGTEAFF.

This clonotype was seen repeatedly, ten times or more. CDR3 bases: TGCGCCAGCAGCGATGAGGACAACCCTGGAAACACCATATATTTT. This codes for CASSDEDNPGNTIYF. J is TRBJ1-3 and V is TRBV5-1, with a weak D call TRBD1 (5 bases). Germline V gene sequence: CDR1 SGHRS, CDR2 YFSETQ. This CDR3 has 15 residues. V lost 4 bases, J lost 2 bases, and 13 bases lay in between.

The sample holds many counts of this clonotype. V is TRBV28 and J is TRBJ2-6, with 7 bases that match TRBD1. Germline V lookup: CDR1 MDHEN, CDR2 SYDVKM. The CDR3 is 17 amino acids. The V and J ends lost 4 bases and 1 base, in that order; junction bases with no gene match: 7. The CDR3 nucleotides are TGTGCCAGCAGTTCAGGGGGAGAGCTTTCTGGGGCCAACGTCCTGACTTTC. It yields the protein CASSSGGELSGANVLTF.

Ten or more counts support this clonotype. The chain combines TRBV12-3 or TRBV12-4 with TRBJ2-5; 7 nucleotides line up with TRBD1. V trimming: 3 bases; J trimming: 5 bases; junction bases outside the gene matches: 3. The CDR3 extends over 13 amino acids. The CDR3 DNA reads as TGTGCCAGCAGTTTCCCGGACAGGGAGACCCAGTACTTC. This translates into CASSFPDRETQYF.

The V gene is TRBV19, the J gene TRBJ1-2, with 7 bases matching TRBD1. The CDR3 spans 12 residues. Germline-derived CDR1 and CDR2 are LNHDA and SQIVND (reference sequence). V lost 7 bases to trimming and J lost 6 bases; unmatched junction nucleotides: 5. CDR3 in amino acids: CASKEGANGYTF. CDR3 in DNA: TGTGCCAGTAAGGAGGGGGCGAATGGCTACACCTTC.

The table lists this clonotype with many counts. V gene TRBV28 combines with J gene TRBJ1-1; D possibly corresponds to TRBD1 (6 bases). From germline, CDR1 is MDHEN and CDR2 SYDVKM. The length of the CDR3 is 14 residues. Deletions cut 3 bases from V and 6 bases from J, with 14 bases between. CDR3 in amino acids: CASSFGGEGAEAFF. DNA of the CDR3: TGTGCCAGCAGTTTCGGAGGGGAGGGGGCTGAAGCTTTCTTT.

This clonotype was found many times. J is TRBJ1-3 and V is TRBV4-1; D is unclear. Per the germline V gene, CDR1 is MGHRA and CDR2 is YSYEKL. CDR3 length equals 15 residues. Trimming left V 0 bases short and J 2 bases short, with 8 bases between. In DNA, the CDR3 is TGCGCCAGCAGCCAAGACGGAGGGACTGGAAACACCATATATTTT. Residues: CASSQDGGTGNTIYF.

The J gene is TRBJ2-5, the V gene TRBV29-1; the D is unclear. Germline lookup yields CDR1 SQVTM and CDR2 ANQGSEA. CDR3 size: 13 residues. CDR3 loop: CSAPLDLQETQYF. The CDR3 DNA is TGCAGTGCCCCGCTGGACCTCCAAGAGACCCAGTACTTC.

The chain carries TRBV29-1 and TRBJ2-7; 7 bases are shared with TRBD1. This CDR3 is 15 amino acids long. The V gene's germline CDR1 is SQVTM and CDR2 ANQGSEA. J lost 3 bases, V lost 6 bases, and 14 bases had no gene match. The CDR3 DNA is TGCAGCGTCCTCTTATGGGACAGAAATAGCTACGAGCAGTACTTC. This gives the protein CSVLLWDRNSYEQYF.